A single sample gave rise to the 17 T cell receptor beta chains below, sequenced in a study of blood T cell repertoires in COVID-19. Using immunoSEQ multiplex PCR, the repertoire was profiled, and TCRdb retains in-frame clones only, with some absent. The table has roughly 60,000 clones, around 86% seen once; the top ten hold approximately 0.99%. What was sequenced was peripheral blood. These receptors were taken from a man aged 70-80 years with acute or convalescent COVID-19.

This clone has only one observation. The genes are TRBV5-6 and TRBJ1-1, with D hard to call. The germline gives CDR1 SGHDT, CDR2 YYEEEE. The CDR3 totals 17 residues. Deletions cut 5 bases from V and 0 bases from J, with 20 bases between. CDR3 DNA sequence: TGTGCCAGCAGTCCGTTACTTGATGGAGGAATGAACACTGAAGCTTTCTTT. Protein product: CASSPLLDGGMNTEAFF.

The chain recombines TRBV11-2 with TRBJ2-2; 10 bases align to TRBD2. CDR1 SGHAT and CDR2 FQNNGV come from the germline V gene. Losses at the gene ends were 5 bases for V and 7 bases for J; bases not matched to a gene: 10. CDR3 length: 16 amino acids. Here the CDR3 reads CASSPSGGALGGELFF. The CDR3 coding sequence is TGTGCCAGCAGCCCAAGCGGGGGGGCCTTGGGCGGGGAGCTGTTTTTT. Together with reference TRBV11-2 and TRBJ2-2, the CDR3 gives the full variable domain: EAGVAQSPRYKIIEKRQSVAFWCNPISGHATLYWYQQILGQGPKLLIQFQNNGVVDDSQLPKDRFSAERLKGVDSTLKIQPAKLEDSAVYLCASSPSGGALGGELFFGEGSRLTVL.

The V call is TRBV2, the J call TRBJ2-3, with 10 bases fitting TRBD2. This CDR3 is built from 18 residues. Germline V gives CDR1 SNHLY, CDR2 FYNNEI. The V gene end was trimmed by 9 bases and the J gene end by 0 bases; junction bases not matched to a gene: 15. The CDR3 DNA reads as TGTGCCAGTCGATCCATAGCGGGGGGTTTCGCGAGCACAGATACGCAGTATTTT. Its protein is CASRSIAGGFASTDTQYF.

The chain is built from TRBV5-6 and TRBJ1-2; possibly TRBD1 for D (5 bases). This CDR3 has 13 amino acids. Trimming stripped 6 bases from V and 3 bases from J, with 12 bases between. In germline, CDR1 is SGHDT, CDR2 YYEEEE. The CDR3 region is CASILSGDYGYTF. CDR3 DNA: TGTGCCAGCATCCTCTCGGGGGACTATGGCTACACCTTC.

The chain uses TRBV6-6 and TRBJ2-2, with D possibly being TRBD1 (5 bases). Trimming stripped 5 bases from V and 3 bases from J, with 19 bases between. CDR1 and CDR2 (germline): MNHNY, SVGAGI (reference sequence). CDR3 length: 17 amino acids. CDR3 nucleotides: TGTGCCAGCAGTCCCGGTTGGGGCAGTCCGTACACCGGGGAGCTGTTTTTT. Translated: CASSPGWGSPYTGELFF.

This chain uses TRBV6-5 with TRBJ2-7; 12 bases are a match to TRBD1. This CDR3 contains 15 residues. Germline trimming cut 6 bases from V and 5 bases from J; bases unmatched to any gene: 8. Germline CDR1 is MNHEY and CDR2 is SVGAGI. CDR3 protein: CASRGDRGLIDEQYF. CDR3 nucleotides: TGTGCCAGCAGGGGGGACAGGGGGCTTATCGACGAGCAGTACTTC.

The chain joins TRBV3-1 (or the pseudogene TRBV3-2) to TRBJ1-4, with 9 bases lining up with TRBD1. The CDR3 has 16 amino acids. V shed 5 bases, J shed 7 bases, and the junction held 11 bases outside the gene matches. CDR1 and CDR2 from the germline V gene are LGHDT and YNNKEL (reference sequence). The CDR3 DNA is TGTGCCAGCAGCTTAATAACCGGGACAGGGCGTGAAAAACTGTTTTTT. This sequence encodes CASSLITGTGREKLFF.

The rearrangement uses TRBV29-1 and TRBJ1-3; 9 bases line up with TRBD1. The CDR3 runs to 14 residues. The J segment lost 4 bases and the V segment lost 4 bases, leaving 5 bases of the junction unmatched. The germline gives CDR1 SQVTM, CDR2 ANQGSEA. The CDR3 reads CSVVLQGAGNTIYF. CDR3 DNA: TGCAGCGTTGTCTTACAGGGGGCGGGAAACACCATATATTTT. Full variable domain (remainder filled in from reference TRBV29-1 and TRBJ1-3): SAVISQKPSRDICQRGTSLTIQCQVDSQVTMMFWYRQQPGQSLTLIATANQGSEATYESGFVIDKFPISRPNLTFSTLTVSNMSPEDSSIYLCSVVLQGAGNTIYFGEGSWLTVV.

The rearrangement links TRBV10-1 to TRBJ2-2; 10 nucleotides agree with TRBD1. Germline loops: CDR1 WNHNN, CDR2 SYGVQD (reference sequence). Trimming removed 6 bases from V and 4 bases from J; junction bases left unmatched: 5. The CDR3 totals 15 residues. CDR3 protein: CASRNGQGGTGELFF. CDR3 sequence (DNA): TGCGCCAGCAGAAACGGACAGGGGGGCACCGGGGAGCTGTTTTTT.

CDR3 protein: CASGPPGGTEAFF. The CDR3 region has the DNA TGCGCCAGCGGGCCCCCAGGGGGCACTGAAGCTTTCTTT. The V call is TRBV5-1, the J call TRBJ1-1, with TRBD1 matching over 7 bases. Germline V gene data show CDR1 as SGHRS and CDR2 as YFSETQ. This CDR3 contains 13 residues. V shed 7 bases, J shed 4 bases, and the junction held 7 bases outside the gene matches.

This chain joins TRBV10-3 and TRBJ2-6; D gene uncertain. The CDR3 totals 16 residues. The germline CDR1 and CDR2 sequences are ENHRY and SYGVKD. V lost 4 bases, J lost 2 bases, and 12 bases lay in between. CDR3 nucleotides: TGTGCCATCAGTGGCGAGGATTTGGCTGGGGCCAACGTCCTGACTTTC. Translated: CAISGEDLAGANVLTF.

In DNA, the CDR3 is TGTGCCAGCTCGCCGACCGGGACAGGGTCCTACAATGAGCAGTTCTTC. It translates to CASSPTGTGSYNEQFF. This sequence joins TRBV18 and TRBJ2-1, with TRBD1 identical over 9 bases. J gave up 1 base and V 6 bases, and 7 bases lay outside the gene matches. The CDR3 extends over 16 amino acids. Germline V gives CDR1 KGHSH, CDR2 LQKENI.

The CDR3 region is CASSSWGTNEKLFF. In nucleotides, the CDR3 is TGTGCCAGCAGCTCGTGGGGCACTAATGAAAAACTGTTTTTT. This chain links TRBV7-2 with TRBJ1-4; D is possibly TRBD1 (5 bases). V lost 4 bases and J 2 bases, leaving 8 bases between the germline ends. Germline CDR1 reads SGHTA; CDR2 reads FQGNSA. This CDR3 spans 14 amino acids.

The V and J genes are TRBV3-1 (or the pseudogene TRBV3-2) and TRBJ2-1; D unresolved. The V end lost 5 bases, the J end lost 6 bases, and 5 bases lay between the germline ends. Per the germline V gene, CDR1 is LGHDT and CDR2 is YNNKEL (reference sequence). The CDR3 has 11 amino acids. The CDR3 sequence: CASSSLNEQFF. In DNA form, the CDR3 reads TGTGCCAGCAGCTCTCTCAATGAGCAGTTCTTC.

The chain carries TRBV19 and TRBJ1-5, with a tentative D call TRBD1 (6 bases). V was clipped by 8 bases and J by 5 bases, with 16 bases between them. Germline CDR1 is LNHDA and CDR2 is SQIVND (reference sequence). This CDR3 contains 14 residues. This CDR3 reads CASQHRDTYQPQHF. Here the CDR3 DNA reads TGTGCCAGTCAACACCGGGACACATATCAGCCCCAGCATTTT.

The CDR3 sequence: CASSEGRTGELREQYF. The DNA of the CDR3 is TGCGCCAGCAGTGAGGGTCGGACAGGGGAATTGCGAGAGCAGTACTTC. The chain has TRBV10-2 and TRBJ2-7; 9 bases agree with TRBD1. Germline V gives CDR1 WSHSY, CDR2 SAAADI. The CDR3 runs 16 residues. Trimming took 2 bases from V and 7 from J; bases not matched to a gene: 12.

The rearrangement uses TRBV5-1 and TRBJ2-7, with D maybe TRBD2 (5 bases). V was shortened by 0 bases and J by 5 bases, with 12 bases between the two germline ends. The CDR3 is 14 amino acids. CDR1 is SGHRS, CDR2 YFSETQ, per germline. CDR3 protein: CASSLGGNGNEQYF. The CDR3 DNA is TGCGCCAGCAGCTTGGGAGGGAACGGCAACGAGCAGTACTTC.